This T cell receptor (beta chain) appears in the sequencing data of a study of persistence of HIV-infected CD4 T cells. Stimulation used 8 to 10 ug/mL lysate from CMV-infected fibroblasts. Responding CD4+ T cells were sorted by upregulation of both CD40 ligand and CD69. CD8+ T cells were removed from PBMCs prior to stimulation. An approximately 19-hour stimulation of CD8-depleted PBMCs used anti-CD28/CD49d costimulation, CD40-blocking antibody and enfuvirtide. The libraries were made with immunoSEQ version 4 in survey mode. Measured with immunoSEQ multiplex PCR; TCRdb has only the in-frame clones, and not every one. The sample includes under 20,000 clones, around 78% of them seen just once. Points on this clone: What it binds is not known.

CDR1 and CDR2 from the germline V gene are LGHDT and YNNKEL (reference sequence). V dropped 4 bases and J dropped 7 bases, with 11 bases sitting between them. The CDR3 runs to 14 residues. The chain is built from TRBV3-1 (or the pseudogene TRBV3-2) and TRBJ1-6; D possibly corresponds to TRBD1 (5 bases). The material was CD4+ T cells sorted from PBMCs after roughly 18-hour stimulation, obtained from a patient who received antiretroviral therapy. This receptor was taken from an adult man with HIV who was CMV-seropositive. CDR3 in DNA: TGTGCCAGCAGCCCGGGACTGAGGAATTCACCCCTCCACTTT. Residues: CASSPGLRNSPLHF.